The clone carrying this T cell receptor (beta chain) was counted many times. cDNA synthesis used a TRAV/TRBV-specific primer set for both chains. TCR amplification used roughly 18 PCR cycles, a constant-region primer and a V-primer adapter. MiXCR, run by TCRdb on the reads, gives a single entry per CDR3 protein. Of tens of thousands of distinct CDR3 sequences in the sample, around 27% are singletons; the top ten hold 5.5% to 8%. As for time point: before trial treatment. The therapy administered to donors comprised nivolumab, ipilimumab, aspirin, low-dose cyclophosphamide and low-dose radiotherapy. This sample stems from a study of low-dose radiotherapy and immunotherapy resistance in tumors. Overall study context: Every two weeks patients got nivolumab 240 mg flat dose, plus ipilimumab 1 mg/kg every six weeks, intravenously. With cycle 1 day 1 as the start, patients took oral aspirin 300 mg daily for four cycles.

CDR3 length: 14 amino acids. V was trimmed by 5 bases and J by 6 bases, leaving 14 bases between them. Germline assignment: CDR1 SGHTA and CDR2 FQGNSA. This receptor was obtained from a male donor with rectosigmoid adenocarcinoma. The sample here was PBMCs, taken before treatment. This sequence joins TRBV7-2 and TRBJ2-4; either TRBD1 or TRBD2 may supply D (7 bases each). CDR3 nucleotide sequence: TGTGCCAGCAGCCCAGGGGGGACTATAAACATTCAGTACTTC. It translates to CASSPGGTINIQYF.